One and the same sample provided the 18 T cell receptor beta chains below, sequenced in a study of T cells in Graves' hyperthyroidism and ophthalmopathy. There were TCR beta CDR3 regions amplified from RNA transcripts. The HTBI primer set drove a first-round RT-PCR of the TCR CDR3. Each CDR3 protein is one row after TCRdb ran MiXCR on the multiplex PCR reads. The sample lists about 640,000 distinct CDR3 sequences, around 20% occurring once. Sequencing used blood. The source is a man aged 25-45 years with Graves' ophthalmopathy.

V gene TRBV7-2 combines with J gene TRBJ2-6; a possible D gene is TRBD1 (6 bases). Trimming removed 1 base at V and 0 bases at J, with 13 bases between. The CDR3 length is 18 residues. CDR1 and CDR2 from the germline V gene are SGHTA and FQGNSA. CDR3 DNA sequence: TGTGCCAGCAGCTTAGGAACAGGGAGACGCTCTGGGGCCAACGTCCTGACTTTC. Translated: CASSLGTGRRSGANVLTF.

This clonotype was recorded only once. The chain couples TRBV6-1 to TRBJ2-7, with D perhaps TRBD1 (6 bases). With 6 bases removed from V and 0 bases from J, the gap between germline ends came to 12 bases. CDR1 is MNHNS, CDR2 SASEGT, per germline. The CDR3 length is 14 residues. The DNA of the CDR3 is TGTGCCAGCAGGGACAGACCCCGCTCCTACGAGCAGTACTTC. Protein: CASRDRPRSYEQYF.

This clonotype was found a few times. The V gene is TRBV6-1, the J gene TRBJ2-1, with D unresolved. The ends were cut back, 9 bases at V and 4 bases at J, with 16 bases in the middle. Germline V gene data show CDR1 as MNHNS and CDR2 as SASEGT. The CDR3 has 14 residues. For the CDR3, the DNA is TGTGCCAGTTATGGAGAGACACGTTACAATGAGCAGTTCTTC. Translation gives CASYGETRYNEQFF.

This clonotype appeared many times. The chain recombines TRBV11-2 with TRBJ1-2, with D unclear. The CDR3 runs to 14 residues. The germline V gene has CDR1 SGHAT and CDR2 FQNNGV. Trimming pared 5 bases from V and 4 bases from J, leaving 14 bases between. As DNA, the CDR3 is TGTGCCAGCAGCCCAACCCGGAAACCCTATGGCTACACCTTC. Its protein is CASSPTRKPYGYTF.

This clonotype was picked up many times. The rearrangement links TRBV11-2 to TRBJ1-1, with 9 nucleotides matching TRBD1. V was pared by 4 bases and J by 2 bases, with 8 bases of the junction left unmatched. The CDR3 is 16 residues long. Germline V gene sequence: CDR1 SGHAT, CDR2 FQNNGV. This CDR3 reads CASSSAGGQGNTEAFF. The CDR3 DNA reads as TGTGCCAGCAGCTCAGCGGGGGGACAGGGTAACACTGAAGCTTTCTTT.

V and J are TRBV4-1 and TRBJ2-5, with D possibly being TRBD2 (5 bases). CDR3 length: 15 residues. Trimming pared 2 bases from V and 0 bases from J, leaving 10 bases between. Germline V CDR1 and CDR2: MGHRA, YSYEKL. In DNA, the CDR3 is TGCGCCAGCAGCCAACTTATAGCGCACCAAGAGACCCAGTACTTC. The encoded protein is CASSQLIAHQETQYF.

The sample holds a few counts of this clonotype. The CDR3 reads CASSEALYSRYGYTF. The CDR3 DNA sequence: TGTGCCAGCAGTGAAGCGCTTTACAGTCGCTATGGCTACACCTTC. J is TRBJ1-2 and V is TRBV6-1; D is unclear. V lost 0 bases and J 4 bases, leaving 12 bases between the germline ends. The CDR3 sequence is 15 residues long. Germline lookup yields CDR1 MNHNS and CDR2 SASEGT.

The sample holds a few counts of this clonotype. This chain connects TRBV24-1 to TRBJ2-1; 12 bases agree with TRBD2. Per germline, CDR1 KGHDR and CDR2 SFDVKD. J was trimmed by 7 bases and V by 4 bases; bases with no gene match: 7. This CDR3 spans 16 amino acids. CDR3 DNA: TGTGCCACCAGTGACCCCGGGACTAGCGGGTCGAATGAGCAGTTCTTC. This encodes CATSDPGTSGSNEQFF.

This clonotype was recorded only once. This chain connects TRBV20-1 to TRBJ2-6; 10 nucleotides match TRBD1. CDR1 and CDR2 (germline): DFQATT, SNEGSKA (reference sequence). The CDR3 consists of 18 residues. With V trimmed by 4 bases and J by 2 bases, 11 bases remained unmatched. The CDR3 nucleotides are TGCAGTGCTATCGTAGACTACGGACAGGGGGCTGGGGCCAACGTCCTGACTTTC. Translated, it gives CSAIVDYGQGAGANVLTF.

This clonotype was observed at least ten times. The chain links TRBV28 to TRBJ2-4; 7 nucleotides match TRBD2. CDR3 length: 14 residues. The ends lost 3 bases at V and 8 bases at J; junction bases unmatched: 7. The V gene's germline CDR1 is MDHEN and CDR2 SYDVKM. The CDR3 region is CASSFGGVRDIQYF. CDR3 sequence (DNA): TGTGCCAGCAGTTTTGGGGGGGTACGGGACATTCAGTACTTC.

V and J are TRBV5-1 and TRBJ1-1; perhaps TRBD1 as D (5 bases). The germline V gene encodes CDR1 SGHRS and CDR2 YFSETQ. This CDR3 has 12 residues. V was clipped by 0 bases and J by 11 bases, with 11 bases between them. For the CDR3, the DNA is TGCGCCAGCAGCTTGGACAAAGGGGCCGCTTTCTTT. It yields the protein CASSLDKGAAFF. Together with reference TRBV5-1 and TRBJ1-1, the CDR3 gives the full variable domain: KAGVTQTPRYLIKTRGQQVTLSCSPISGHRSVSWYQQTPGQGLQFLFEYFSETQRNKGNFPGRFSGRQFSNSRSEMNVSTLELGDSALYLCASSLDKGAAFFGQGTRLTVV.

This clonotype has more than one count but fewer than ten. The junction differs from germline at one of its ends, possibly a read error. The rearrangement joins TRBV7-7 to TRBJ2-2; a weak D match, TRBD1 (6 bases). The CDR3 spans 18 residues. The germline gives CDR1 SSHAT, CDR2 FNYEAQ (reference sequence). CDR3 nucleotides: TGTGCTAGCAGCCCACGACCACAGGGACCTTTGAACACCGGGGAGCTGTTTTTT. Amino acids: CASSPRPQGPLNTGELFF.

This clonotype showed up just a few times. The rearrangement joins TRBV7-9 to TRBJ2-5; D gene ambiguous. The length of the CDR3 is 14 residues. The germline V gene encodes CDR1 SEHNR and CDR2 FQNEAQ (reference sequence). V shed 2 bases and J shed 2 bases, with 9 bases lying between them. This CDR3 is CASSLLIGQETQYF. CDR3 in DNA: TGTGCCAGCAGCTTACTAATCGGGCAAGAGACCCAGTACTTC.

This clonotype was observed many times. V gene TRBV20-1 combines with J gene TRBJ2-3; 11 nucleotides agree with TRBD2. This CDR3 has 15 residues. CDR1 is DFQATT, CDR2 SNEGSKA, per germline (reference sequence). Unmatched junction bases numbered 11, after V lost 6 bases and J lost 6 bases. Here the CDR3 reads CSAPTSGTDRDTQYF. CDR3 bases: TGCAGTGCCCCGACTAGCGGGACGGATCGGGATACGCAGTATTTT.

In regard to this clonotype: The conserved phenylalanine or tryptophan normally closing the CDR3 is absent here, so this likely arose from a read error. The CDR3 nucleotides are TGCAGTGTCACCTCGATTGGACTAGCGGGGACATACAATGAGCAGTTCCTC. It codes for CSVTSIGLAGTYNEQFL. V is TRBV20-1 and J is TRBJ2-1, with 12 bases matching TRBD2. In germline, CDR1 is DFQATT, CDR2 SNEGSKA (reference sequence). The CDR3 sequence is 17 residues long. V gave up 7 bases and J gave up 4 bases; unmatched junction bases: 14.

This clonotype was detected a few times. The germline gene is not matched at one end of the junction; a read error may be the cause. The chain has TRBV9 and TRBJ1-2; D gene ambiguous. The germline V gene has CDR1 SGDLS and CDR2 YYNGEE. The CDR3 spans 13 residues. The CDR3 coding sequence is TGTGCCAGCAGCGGTACGGGAGGGTATGACTACACCTTC. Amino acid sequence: CASSGTGGYDYTF.

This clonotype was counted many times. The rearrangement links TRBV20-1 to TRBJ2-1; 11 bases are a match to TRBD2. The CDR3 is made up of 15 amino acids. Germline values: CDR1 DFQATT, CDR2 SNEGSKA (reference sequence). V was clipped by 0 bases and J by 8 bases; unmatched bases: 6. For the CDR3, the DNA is TGCAGTGCTAGAGATATACTAGCGGGAGAGTATGAGCAGTTCTTC. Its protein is CSARDILAGEYEQFF.

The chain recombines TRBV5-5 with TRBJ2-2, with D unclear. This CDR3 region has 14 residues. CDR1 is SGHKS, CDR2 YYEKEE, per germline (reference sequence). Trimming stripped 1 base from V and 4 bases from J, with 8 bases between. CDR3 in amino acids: CASSLTGTTGELFF. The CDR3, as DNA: TGTGCCAGCAGCTTGACGGGTACCACCGGGGAGCTGTTTTTT.